Sequencing of this T cell receptor beta chain was carried out in a study of T-cell reconstitution after alpha-beta-depleted transplantation in children. The CDR3 runs to 15 residues. Per germline, CDR1 SGHTA and CDR2 FQGNSA. TCRbeta library construction was performed incorporating unique molecular identifiers. Using its own MiXCR run on the PCR reads, TCRdb lists one record per CDR3 protein. The sample lists a few hundred thousand distinct CDR3 sequences; around 13% were seen once. Comments on this clonotype: Compared with germline, one end of the junction differs, possibly owing to a read error.

This chain links TRBV7-2 with TRBJ2-1, with 16 bases matching TRBD2. Material: PBMCs from the stem cell graft donor, obtained from the stem cell graft. The clonotype comes from a human donor who donated a stem cell graft to a child with combined immunodeficiency. The CDR3 DNA sequence: TGTGCCAGCAGCTTAAGGGCCGGGACTAGCGGGGGGGGAGCCTTC. Amino acids: CASSLRAGTSGGGAF. The variable domain in full, with the rest retrieved from reference TRBV7-2 and TRBJ2-1, is GAGVSQSPSNKVTEKGKDVELRCDPISGHTALYWYRQSLGQGLEFLIYFQGNSAPDKSGLPSDRFSAERTGGSVSTLTIQRTQQEDSAVYLCASSLRAGTSGGGAFGPGTRLTVL.